Reported below is one T cell receptor (beta chain). The junction differs from germline at one of its ends, possibly a read error. Produced via immunoSEQ multiplex PCR; TCRdb's table is partial and in-frame only. This table holds fewer than 100,000 clones, approximately 94% found once. The sample comes from a study of T cell changes during pregnancy in multiple sclerosis. The sequence came from a female donor in good health, enrolled as a control in a pregnancy study. The source material was peripheral blood, sampled after pregnancy.

DNA for the CDR3: TGTGCTAGCAGCTTAGTCCCCTGCGTGGATGGCTACACCTTC. Its protein product is CASSLVPCVDGYTF. V and J are TRBV7-7 and TRBJ1-2; D call uncertain. CDR1 is SSHAT and CDR2 is FNYEAQ in the germline V gene (reference sequence). The CDR3 consists of 14 residues. The complete variable domain, with remaining parts taken from reference TRBV7-7 and TRBJ1-2, reads GAGVSQSPRYKVTKRGQDVTLRCDPISSHATLYWYQQALGQGPEFLTYFNYEAQPDKSGLPSDRFSAERPEGSISTLTIQRTEQRDSAMYRCASSLVPCVDGYTFGSGTRLTVV.